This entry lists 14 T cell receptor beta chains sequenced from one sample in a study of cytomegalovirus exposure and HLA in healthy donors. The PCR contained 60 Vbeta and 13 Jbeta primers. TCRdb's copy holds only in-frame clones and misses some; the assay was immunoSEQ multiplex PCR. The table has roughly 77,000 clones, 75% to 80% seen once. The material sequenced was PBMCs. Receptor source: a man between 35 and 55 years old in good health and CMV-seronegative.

CDR3 sequence: CAWSLGLAGADTQYF. CDR3 bases: TGTGCCTGGAGTCTGGGACTAGCGGGAGCAGATACGCAGTATTTT. The rearrangement links TRBV30 to TRBJ2-3; 14 bases line up with TRBD2. Unmatched junction bases numbered 2, after V lost 2 bases and J lost 4 bases. Germline loops: CDR1 GTSNPN, CDR2 SVGIG (reference sequence). The CDR3 totals 15 residues.

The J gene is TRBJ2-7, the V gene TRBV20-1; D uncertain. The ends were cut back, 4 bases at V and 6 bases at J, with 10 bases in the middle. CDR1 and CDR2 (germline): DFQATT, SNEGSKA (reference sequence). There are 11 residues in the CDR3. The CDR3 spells CSATTTVEQYF. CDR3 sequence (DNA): TGCAGTGCTACAACTACCGTCGAGCAGTACTTC.

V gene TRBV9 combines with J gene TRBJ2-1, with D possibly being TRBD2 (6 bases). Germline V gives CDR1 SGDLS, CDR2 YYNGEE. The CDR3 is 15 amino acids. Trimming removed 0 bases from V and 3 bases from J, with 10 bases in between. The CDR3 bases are TGTGCCAGCAGCGTAGCGGTGGACTACTACAATGAGCAGTTCTTC. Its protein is CASSVAVDYYNEQFF.

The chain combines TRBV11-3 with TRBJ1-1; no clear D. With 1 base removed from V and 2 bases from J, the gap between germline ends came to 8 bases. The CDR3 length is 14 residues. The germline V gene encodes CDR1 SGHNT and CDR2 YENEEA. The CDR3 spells CASSLVWPNTEAFF. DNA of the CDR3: TGTGCCAGCAGCTTAGTTTGGCCTAACACTGAAGCTTTCTTT.

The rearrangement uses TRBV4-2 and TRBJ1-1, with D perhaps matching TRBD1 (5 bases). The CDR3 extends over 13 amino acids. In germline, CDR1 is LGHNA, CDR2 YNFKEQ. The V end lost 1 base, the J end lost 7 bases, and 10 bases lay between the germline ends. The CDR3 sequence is CASSQGDQGEAFF. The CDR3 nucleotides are TGTGCCAGCAGCCAAGGTGACCAGGGTGAAGCTTTCTTT.

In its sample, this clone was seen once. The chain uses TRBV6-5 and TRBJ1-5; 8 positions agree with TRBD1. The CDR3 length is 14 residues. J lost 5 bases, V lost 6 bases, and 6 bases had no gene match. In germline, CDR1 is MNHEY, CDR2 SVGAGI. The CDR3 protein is CASRTGVRDQPQHF. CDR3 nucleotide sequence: TGTGCCAGCAGGACAGGGGTTAGGGATCAGCCCCAGCATTTT.

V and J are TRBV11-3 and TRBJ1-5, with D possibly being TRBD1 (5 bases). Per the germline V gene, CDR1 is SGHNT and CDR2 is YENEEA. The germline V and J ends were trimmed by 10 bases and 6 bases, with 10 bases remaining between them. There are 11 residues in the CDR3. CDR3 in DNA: TGTGCCATCCACGGGGGTCAGCCCCAGCATTTT. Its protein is CAIHGGQPQHF.

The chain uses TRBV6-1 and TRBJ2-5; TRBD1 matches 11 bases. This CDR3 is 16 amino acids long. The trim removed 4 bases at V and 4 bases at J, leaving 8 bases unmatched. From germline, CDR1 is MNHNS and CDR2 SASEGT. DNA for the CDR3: TGTGCCAGCAGTGCCCTTATTGGGACAGGGGGAGAGACCCAGTACTTC. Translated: CASSALIGTGGETQYF.

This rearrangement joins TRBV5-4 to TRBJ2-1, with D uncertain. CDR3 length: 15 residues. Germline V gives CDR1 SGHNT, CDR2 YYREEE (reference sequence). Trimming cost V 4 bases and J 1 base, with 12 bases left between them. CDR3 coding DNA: TGTGCCAGCAGCCCTGTCGCAGGTTCCTACAATGAGCAGTTCTTC. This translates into CASSPVAGSYNEQFF.

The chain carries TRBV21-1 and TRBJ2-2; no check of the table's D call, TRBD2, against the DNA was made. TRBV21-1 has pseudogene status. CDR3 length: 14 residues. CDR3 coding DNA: TGTGCCAGCAGTCGGGGGAGCAGGGACGGGGAGCTGTTTTTT. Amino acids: CASSRGSRDGELFF.

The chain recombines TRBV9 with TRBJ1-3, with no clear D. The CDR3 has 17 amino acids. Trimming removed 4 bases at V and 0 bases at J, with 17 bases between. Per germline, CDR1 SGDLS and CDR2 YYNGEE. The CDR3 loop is CASSSTDSLVSGNTIYF. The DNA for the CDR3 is TGTGCCAGCAGCTCTACCGACTCCCTCGTCTCTGGAAACACCATATATTTT.

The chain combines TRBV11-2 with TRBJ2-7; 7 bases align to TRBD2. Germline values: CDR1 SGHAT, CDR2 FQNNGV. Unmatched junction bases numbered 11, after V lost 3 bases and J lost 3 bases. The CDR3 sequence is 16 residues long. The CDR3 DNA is TGTGCCAGCAGCTTCGCTAGCGGCCCGTCTATCTACGAGCAGTACTTC. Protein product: CASSFASGPSIYEQYF.

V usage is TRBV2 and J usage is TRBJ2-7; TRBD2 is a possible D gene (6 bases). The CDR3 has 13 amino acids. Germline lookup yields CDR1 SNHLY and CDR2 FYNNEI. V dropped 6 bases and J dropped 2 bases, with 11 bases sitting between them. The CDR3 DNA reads TGTGCCAGCAGCGCCACGGGGGCCTACGAGCAGTACTTC. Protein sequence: CASSATGAYEQYF. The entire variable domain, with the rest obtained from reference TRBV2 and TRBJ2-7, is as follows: EPEVTQTPSHQVTQMGQEVILRCVPISNHLYFYWYRQILGQKVEFLVSFYNNEISEKSEIFDDQFSVERPDGSNFTLKIRSTKLEDSAMYFCASSATGAYEQYFGPGTRLTVT.

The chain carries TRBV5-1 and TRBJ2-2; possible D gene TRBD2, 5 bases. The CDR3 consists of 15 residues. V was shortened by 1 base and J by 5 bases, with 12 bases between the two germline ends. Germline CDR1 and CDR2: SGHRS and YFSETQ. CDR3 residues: CASSLSGKGTGELFF. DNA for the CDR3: TGCGCCAGCAGCTTGTCCGGGAAAGGAACCGGGGAGCTGTTTTTT.